The clone carrying this TCR beta chain turned up a few times. Antigen specificity is unknown. The length of the CDR3 is 15 residues. Germline CDR1 and CDR2: LNHDA and SQIVND (reference sequence). Trimming left V 3 bases short and J 7 bases short, with 16 bases between. Reverse transcribing all isolated RNA meant expressed TCRB transcripts were sequenced. Libraries were prepared by immunoSEQ multiplex PCR; TCRdb keeps only in-frame clonotypes and omits some of them. The sample yields hundreds of thousands of clones, around an eighth seen once. Blood was drawn once from each donor into heparinised tubes. The draws averaged about 120 mL. Sorting based on CD45RO/CCR7/CD25/CD127/CD95/CD27 separated CD4+ naive, central memory, regulatory and stem cell-like memory cells. The sample originates from a study of beta chain features in type 1 diabetes. Overall study context: Comparable age, gender and cell yields were observed in patients relative to healthy donors. Study-level points and caveats: At VDJ recombination sites, type 1 diabetes patients had fewer insertions and more deleted nucleotides. Shortening that was moderate but significant affected the TCRB CDR3s of Type 1 diabetes patients in all four CD4+ subsets.

The source of this sequence is a young man with type 1 diabetes. This chain links TRBV19 with TRBJ1-5; maybe TRBD1 (5 bases). The sequencing sample was made of naive CD4+ T cells from blood. The CDR3: CASSMAEGEEQPQHF. The CDR3 DNA is TGTGCCAGTAGTATGGCGGAAGGGGAAGAGCAGCCCCAGCATTTT.